A selection of T cell receptor beta chains follows, all from one sample in a study of PD-1 blockade in classical Hodgkin lymphoma. Clones were read by immunoSEQ multiplex PCR, and TCRdb kept only the in-frame ones, dropping some. The repertoire consists of tens of thousands of clones, with around 75% occurring once and the leading ten covering around 3.1%. This material consisted of CD4+ T cells from blood, taken before the fourth cycle of nivolumab. Receptors originate from a human donor with classical Hodgkin lymphoma. Each CDR3 is given with its conserved first and last residue. A D gene is named only where the DNA matches it firmly. The size of a clone is reported for some rows only, either as once, few or many, or as a class for expanded clones.

D gene,V gene,clone size,J gene,CDR3 DNA,CDR3 protein
NA,TRBV19,NA,TRBJ1-5,TGTGCCAGTAGTACCCAGGGACTGCCCCAGCATTTT,CASSTQGLPQHF
TRBD1,TRBV5-4,NA,TRBJ1-1,TGTGCCAGCAGCCCGGGACAGGAGACTGAAGCTTTCTTT,CASSPGQETEAFF
TRBD1,TRBV5-1,few,TRBJ1-1,TGCGCCAGCTCAGGGGGCGAGGTATATACTGAAGCTTTCTTT,CASSGGEVYTEAFF
NA,TRBV7-2,NA,TRBJ2-6,TGTGCCAGCACTCGACAGATCCTAGGCTCTGGGGCCAACGTCCTGACTTTC,CASTRQILGSGANVLTF
NA,TRBV7-2,NA,TRBJ1-1,TGTGCCAGCAGAAATGGGCCGGCCAACACTGAAGCTTTCTTT,CASRNGPANTEAFF
NA,TRBV6-5,NA,TRBJ1-1,TGTGCCAGCAACTCTTACAGGGATGAGAACACTGAAGCTTTCTTT,CASNSYRDENTEAFF
NA,TRBV9,NA,TRBJ2-1,TGTGCCAGCAGCGCCAGCGGTTACTCCTACAATGAGCAGTTCTTC,CASSASGYSYNEQFF
TRBD2,TRBV29-1,NA,TRBJ2-1,TGCAGCGCCGGCGGGGGGGCAAATGAGCAGTTCTTC,CSAGGGANEQFF
NA,TRBV5-4,NA,TRBJ2-2,TGTGCCAGCAGCTTGGATGAAACAGGAGCCTCCGGGGAGCTGTTTTTT,CASSLDETGASGELFF
NA,TRBV5-6,NA,TRBJ1-2,TGTGCCAGCAGCCCCGGTGACTATGGCTACACCTTC,CASSPGDYGYTF
TRBD1,TRBV7-6,NA,TRBJ1-5,TGTGCCAGCAGCTCTGGGACAGGGAGCAATCAGCCCCAGCATTTT,CASSSGTGSNQPQHF
TRBD1,TRBV29-1,NA,TRBJ1-6,TGCAGCGCACGAACCGGGACAGCGAATTCACCCCTCCACTTT,CSARTGTANSPLHF
TRBD1,TRBV29-1,NA,TRBJ2-1,TGCAGCGCAAACAGGGGAACCTACAATGAGCAGTTCTTC,CSANRGTYNEQFF
NA,TRBV18,once,TRBJ2-7,TGTGCCAGCTCACCACTTACAGCCTCCGGCGACGAGCAGTACTTC,CASSPLTASGDEQYF
NA,TRBV7-2,NA,TRBJ2-1,TGTGCCAGCAGCTTAGCCTCAAGGAATGAGCAGTTCTTC,CASSLASRNEQFF
TRBD1,TRBV11-3,NA,TRBJ2-7,TGTGCCAGCAGCTCCCGGACAGGGGGGGAGCAGTACTTC,CASSSRTGGEQYF
NA,TRBV28,few,TRBJ1-2,TGTGCCAGCAGTTTGGACGGCTATGGCTACACCTTC,CASSLDGYGYTF
TRBD1,TRBV5-6,NA,TRBJ1-2,TGTGCCAGCAGCCTAGGACAGGGTACTGCTCGCTACACCTTC,CASSLGQGTARYTF
TRBD1,TRBV11-2,NA,TRBJ1-5,TGTGCCAGCAGCTTACAGGGGGCTATACAGCCCCAGCATTTT,CASSLQGAIQPQHF
TRBD1,TRBV7-9,NA,TRBJ1-2,TGTGCCAGCAGCTCGGGACAGGGGGGTAACTATGGCTACACCTTC,CASSSGQGGNYGYTF
NA,TRBV7-9,NA,TRBJ2-2,TGTGCCAGCAGCTACACACAGGGTCCGAACACCGGGGAGCTGTTTTTT,CASSYTQGPNTGELFF
NA,TRBV19,NA,TRBJ1-5,TGTGCCAGTAGTATATCGGGAGCAGGGCATCAACAGCCCCAGCATTTT,CASSISGAGHQQPQHF
NA,TRBV4-2,NA,TRBJ2-1,TGTGCCAGCAGCCAAGAAGGGGCGCGGGGCAATGAGCAGTTCTTC,CASSQEGARGNEQFF
TRBD1,TRBV6-5,NA,TRBJ2-3,TGTGCCAGCAGGGTCGGGACAGCTACAGATACGCAGTATTTT,CASRVGTATDTQYF
NA,TRBV7-6,NA,TRBJ1-2,TGTGCCAGCAGCTTTACAGAGAACTATGGCTACACCTTC,CASSFTENYGYTF
NA,TRBV5-1,NA,TRBJ1-2,TGCGCCAGCAGCTTGGAAGTGGAGTACAATAACTATGGCTACACCTTC,CASSLEVEYNNYGYTF
NA,TRBV27,NA,TRBJ2-7,TGTGCCAGCAGTCGGGAAGCACGGACAGTCTACGAGCAGTACTTC,CASSREARTVYEQYF
TRBD1,TRBV5-1,few,TRBJ1-2,TGCGCCAGCAGCTTGGCCTCAGGGGGCGCTGACTACACCTTC,CASSLASGGADYTF
TRBD1,TRBV18,NA,TRBJ1-2,TGTGCCAGCTCACCCGGGGCAGGGGGGAACTATGGCTACACCTTC,CASSPGAGGNYGYTF
NA,TRBV2,NA,TRBJ1-2,TGTGCCAGCAGTGAGGGGGACCCTTACACCTTC,CASSEGDPYTF
TRBD1,TRBV5-1,few,TRBJ1-2,TGCGCCAGCAGCTGGGACAGCGGGTATGGCTACACCTTC,CASSWDSGYGYTF
NA,TRBV4-3,NA,TRBJ1-2,TGCGCCAGCAGCCAAGTAGGCAAGGACGATGGCTACACCTTC,CASSQVGKDDGYTF
NA,TRBV7-9,NA,TRBJ1-1,TGTGCCAGCATAGAGACAGCGCAGGACACTGAAGCTTTCTTT,CASIETAQDTEAFF
NA,TRBV29-1,NA,TRBJ2-3,TGCAGCGTGGTCGGTGGAGGGACTCGGGGAGATACGCAGTATTTT,CSVVGGGTRGDTQYF
TRBD1,TRBV6-5,NA,TRBJ2-7,TGTGCCAGCAGTTACTCTACAGGGGAACCCTACGAGCAGTACTTC,CASSYSTGEPYEQYF
NA,TRBV5-4,NA,TRBJ2-7,TGTGCCAGCAGCTTGGCCGTGGGGTCTGGGGGGGAGCAGTACTTC,CASSLAVGSGGEQYF
TRBD1,TRBV18,NA,TRBJ2-5,TGTGCCAGCTCACCCGGGACAGAAGAGACCCAGTACTTC,CASSPGTEETQYF
TRBD2,TRBV9,NA,TRBJ2-7,TGTGCCAGCAGCGCCGGGGGGGTTACCTACGAGCAGTACTTC,CASSAGGVTYEQYF
NA,TRBV5-1,NA,TRBJ1-2,TGCGCCAGCAGCTTGGCGAGCTATGGCTACACCTTC,CASSLASYGYTF
TRBD1,TRBV11-3,NA,TRBJ2-4,TGTGCCAGCAGCTTCGGACAGGGGCGGAACATTCAGTACTTC,CASSFGQGRNIQYF
NA,TRBV5-5,NA,TRBJ1-1,TGTGCCAGCAGCTTGTGGCCTGGCTCTGAAGCTTTCTTT,CASSLWPGSEAFF
NA,TRBV7-2,NA,TRBJ2-5,TGTGCCAGCAGCCTGACCCAGAGGGAGACCCAGTACTTC,CASSLTQRETQYF
NA,TRBV11-3,NA,TRBJ1-1,TGTGCCAGCAGCAAGACAGATACTTTTACTGAAGCTTTCTTT,CASSKTDTFTEAFF
NA,TRBV6-4,NA,TRBJ2-3,TGTGCCAGCAGTGACCAAGGGGGGTACACAGATACGCAGTATTTT,CASSDQGGYTDTQYF
NA,TRBV7-6,NA,TRBJ1-2,TGTGCCAGCAGCTTAACTCTTGAGGGCGGCTACACCTTC,CASSLTLEGGYTF
NA,TRBV11-2,NA,TRBJ1-2,TGTGCCAGCAGCTTATCACTGCGGCAAGGCTACACCTTC,CASSLSLRQGYTF
NA,TRBV6-5,once,TRBJ1-2,TGTGCCAGCACCCCCACGGGTTATGGCTACACCTTC,CASTPTGYGYTF
TRBD2,TRBV9,NA,TRBJ2-7,TGTGCCAGCAGTCCAACTAGCGGGGGCTACGAGCAGTACTTC,CASSPTSGGYEQYF
NA,TRBV7-9,NA,TRBJ1-5,TGTGCCAGCAGTTCAAGGGTCGCGGGCAATCAGCCCCAGCATTTT,CASSSRVAGNQPQHF
TRBD1,TRBV9,NA,TRBJ1-2,TGTGCCAGCAGCGCCCAACAGGGGATAGCTAACTATGGCTACACCTTC,CASSAQQGIANYGYTF
TRBD1,TRBV30,NA,TRBJ1-2,TGTGCCTGGAGCCACCGAGGGGGCCCCGCTTCGGCTAACTATGGCTACACCTTC,CAWSHRGGPASANYGYTF
TRBD1,TRBV2,once,TRBJ2-3,TGTGCCAGCAGCGGACAGGGCAGCACAGATACGCAGTATTTT,CASSGQGSTDTQYF
TRBD1,TRBV2,NA,TRBJ2-1,TGTGCCAGCCGACAGGGAGTCACCCTAAATGAGCAGTTCTTC,CASRQGVTLNEQFF